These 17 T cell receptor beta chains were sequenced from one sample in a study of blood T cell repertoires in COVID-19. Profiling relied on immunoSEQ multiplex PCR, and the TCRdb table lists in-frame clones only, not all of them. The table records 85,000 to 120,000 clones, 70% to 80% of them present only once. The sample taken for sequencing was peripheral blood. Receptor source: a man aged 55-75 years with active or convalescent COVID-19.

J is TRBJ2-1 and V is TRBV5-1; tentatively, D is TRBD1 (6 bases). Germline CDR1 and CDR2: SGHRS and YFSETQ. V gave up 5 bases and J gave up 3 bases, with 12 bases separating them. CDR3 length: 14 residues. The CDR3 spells CASRAGTHYNEQFF. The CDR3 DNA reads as TGCGCCAGCAGGGCCGGGACACACTACAATGAGCAGTTCTTC. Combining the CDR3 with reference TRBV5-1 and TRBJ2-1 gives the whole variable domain KAGVTQTPRYLIKTRGQQVTLSCSPISGHRSVSWYQQTPGQGLQFLFEYFSETQRNKGNFPGRFSGRQFSNSRSEMNVSTLELGDSALYLCASRAGTHYNEQFFGPGTRLTVL.

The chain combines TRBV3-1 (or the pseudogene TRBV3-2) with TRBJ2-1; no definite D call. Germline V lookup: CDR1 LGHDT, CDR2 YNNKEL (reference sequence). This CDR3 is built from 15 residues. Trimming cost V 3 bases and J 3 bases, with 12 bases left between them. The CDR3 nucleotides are TGTGCCAGCAGCCAGATGGTGACTGGCTACAATGAGCAGTTCTTC. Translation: CASSQMVTGYNEQFF.

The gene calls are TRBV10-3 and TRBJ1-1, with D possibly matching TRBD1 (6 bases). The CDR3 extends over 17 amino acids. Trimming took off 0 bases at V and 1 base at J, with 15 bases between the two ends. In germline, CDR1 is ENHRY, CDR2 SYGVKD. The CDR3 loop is CAISESVGGAENTEAFF. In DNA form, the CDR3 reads TGTGCCATCAGTGAGTCCGTAGGGGGGGCCGAGAACACTGAAGCTTTCTTT.

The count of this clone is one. The DNA of the CDR3 is TGCGCCAGCAGCTCTGGGACAGGGTCTAACACTGAAGCTTTCTTT. Translating gives CASSSGTGSNTEAFF. V and J are TRBV5-1 and TRBJ1-1; 9 bases are shared with TRBD1. This CDR3 spans 15 amino acids. Germline assignment: CDR1 SGHRS and CDR2 YFSETQ. V shed 3 bases, J shed 2 bases, and the junction held 5 bases outside the gene matches.

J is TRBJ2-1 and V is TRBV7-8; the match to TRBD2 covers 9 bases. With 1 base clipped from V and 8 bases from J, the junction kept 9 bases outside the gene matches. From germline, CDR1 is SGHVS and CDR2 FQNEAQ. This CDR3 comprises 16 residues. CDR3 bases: TGTGCCAGCAGCTTAGGGGCGGGAGGGCTTAAATATGAGCAGTTCTTC. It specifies CASSLGAGGLKYEQFF.

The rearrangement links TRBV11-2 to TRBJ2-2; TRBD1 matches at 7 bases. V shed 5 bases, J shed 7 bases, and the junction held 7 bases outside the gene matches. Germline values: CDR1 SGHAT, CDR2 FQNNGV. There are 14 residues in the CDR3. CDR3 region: CASSLRQGIGELFF. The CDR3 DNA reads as TGTGCCAGCAGCCTACGACAGGGAATCGGGGAGCTGTTTTTT.

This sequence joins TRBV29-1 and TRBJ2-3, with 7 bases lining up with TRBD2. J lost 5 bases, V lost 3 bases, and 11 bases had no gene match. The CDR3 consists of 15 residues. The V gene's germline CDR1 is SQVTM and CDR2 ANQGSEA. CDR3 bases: TGCAGCGTTGAGGGTGGGCGGGAGTTTAGAGATACGCAGTATTTT. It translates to CSVEGGREFRDTQYF.

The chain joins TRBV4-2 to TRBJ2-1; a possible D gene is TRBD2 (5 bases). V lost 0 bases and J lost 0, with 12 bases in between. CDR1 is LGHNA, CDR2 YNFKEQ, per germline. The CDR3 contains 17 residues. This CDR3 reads CASSQDMRGSSYNEQFF. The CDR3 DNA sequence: TGTGCCAGCAGCCAAGATATGCGAGGGAGCTCCTACAATGAGCAGTTCTTC.

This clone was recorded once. For the CDR3, the DNA is TGTGCCTGGAGTGTACAAGTCCTCTATGGCTACACCTTC. It encodes CAWSVQVLYGYTF. This chain links TRBV30 with TRBJ1-2, with D unclear. The CDR3 runs to 13 residues. Per the germline V gene, CDR1 is GTSNPN and CDR2 is SVGIG (reference sequence). The ends were cut back, 0 bases at V and 4 bases at J, with 9 bases in the middle.

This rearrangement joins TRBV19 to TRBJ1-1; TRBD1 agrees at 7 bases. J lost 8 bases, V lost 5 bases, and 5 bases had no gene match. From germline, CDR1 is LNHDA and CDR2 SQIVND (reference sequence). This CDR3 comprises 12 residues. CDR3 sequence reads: CASSVRQGEAFF. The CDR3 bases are TGTGCCAGTAGTGTCCGACAGGGCGAAGCTTTCTTT.

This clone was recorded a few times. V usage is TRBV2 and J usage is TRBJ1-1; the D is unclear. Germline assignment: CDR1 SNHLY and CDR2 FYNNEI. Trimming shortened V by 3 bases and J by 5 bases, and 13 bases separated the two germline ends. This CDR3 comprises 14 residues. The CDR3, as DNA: TGTGCCAGCAGTGAGGAGGGAGAACTTACTGAAGCTTTCTTT. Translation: CASSEEGELTEAFF.

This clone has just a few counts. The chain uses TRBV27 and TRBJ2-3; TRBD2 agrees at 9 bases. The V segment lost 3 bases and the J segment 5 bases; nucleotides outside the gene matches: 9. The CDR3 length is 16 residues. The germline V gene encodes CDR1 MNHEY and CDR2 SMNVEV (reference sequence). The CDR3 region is CASSFRREGRGDTQYF. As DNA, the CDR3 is TGTGCCAGCAGTTTTAGGCGGGAGGGCCGGGGAGATACGCAGTATTTT.

CDR3 sequence (DNA): TGCGCCAGCACGGACCCTCTAGCGGGAGGGAGAGGCGGGGAGCTGTTTTTT. Encoded protein: CASTDPLAGGRGGELFF. This chain links TRBV4-1 with TRBJ2-2; 12 bases match TRBD2. The CDR3 is made up of 17 amino acids. Trimming took 7 bases from V and 7 from J; bases not matched to a gene: 13. The germline CDR1 and CDR2 sequences are MGHRA and YSYEKL.

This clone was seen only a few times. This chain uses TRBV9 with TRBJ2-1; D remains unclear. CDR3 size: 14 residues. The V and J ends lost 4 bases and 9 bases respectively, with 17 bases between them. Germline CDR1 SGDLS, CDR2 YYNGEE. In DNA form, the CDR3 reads TGTGCCAGCAGCCCGCAACCACAAGCAGGTGAGCAGTTCTTC. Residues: CASSPQPQAGEQFF.

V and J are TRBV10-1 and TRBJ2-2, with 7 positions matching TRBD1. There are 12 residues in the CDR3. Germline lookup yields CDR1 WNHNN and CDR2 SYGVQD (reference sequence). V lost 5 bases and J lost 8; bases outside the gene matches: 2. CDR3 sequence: CASSYRGGELFF. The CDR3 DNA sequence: TGCGCCAGCAGTTACAGGGGAGGGGAGCTGTTTTTT.

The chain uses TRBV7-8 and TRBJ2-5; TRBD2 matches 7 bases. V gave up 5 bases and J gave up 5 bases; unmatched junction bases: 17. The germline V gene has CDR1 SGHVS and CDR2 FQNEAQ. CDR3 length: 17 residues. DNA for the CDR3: TGTGCCAGCAGCCGAGGGACTACCCAGCTGGTATTGGAGACCCAGTACTTC. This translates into CASSRGTTQLVLETQYF.

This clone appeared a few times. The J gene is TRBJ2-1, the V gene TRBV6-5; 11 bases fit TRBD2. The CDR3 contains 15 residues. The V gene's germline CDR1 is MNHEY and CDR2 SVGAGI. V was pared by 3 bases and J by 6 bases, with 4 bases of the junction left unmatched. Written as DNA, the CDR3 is TGTGCCAGCAGTTATACTAGCGGGAGACTCAATGAGCAGTTCTTC. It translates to CASSYTSGRLNEQFF.